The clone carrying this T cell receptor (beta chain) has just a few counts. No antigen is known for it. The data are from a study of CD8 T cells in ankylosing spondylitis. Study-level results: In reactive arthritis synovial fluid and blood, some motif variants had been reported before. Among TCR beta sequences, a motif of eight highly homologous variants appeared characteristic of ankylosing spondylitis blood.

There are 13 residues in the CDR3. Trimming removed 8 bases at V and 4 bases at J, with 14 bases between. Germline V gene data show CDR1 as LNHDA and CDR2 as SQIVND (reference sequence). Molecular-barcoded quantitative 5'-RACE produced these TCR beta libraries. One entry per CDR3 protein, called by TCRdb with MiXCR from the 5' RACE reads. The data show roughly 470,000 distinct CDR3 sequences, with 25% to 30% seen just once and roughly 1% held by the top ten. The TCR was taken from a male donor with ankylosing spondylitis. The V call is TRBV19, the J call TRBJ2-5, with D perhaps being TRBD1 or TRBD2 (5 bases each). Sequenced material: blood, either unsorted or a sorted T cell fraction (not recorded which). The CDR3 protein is CASGGREGETQYF. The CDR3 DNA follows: TGTGCCAGTGGAGGCAGGGAAGGAGAGACCCAGTACTTC.